This TCR beta chain was profiled in a study of blood T cell repertoires in COVID-19. The CDR3 runs to 16 residues. The V gene's germline CDR1 is SGHAT and CDR2 FQNNGV. The ends lost 0 bases at V and 5 bases at J; junction bases unmatched: 9. TCRdb's copy holds only in-frame clones and misses some; the assay was immunoSEQ multiplex PCR. The table has some 100,000 clones, approximately 90% seen once. The specimen sequenced was peripheral blood. V and J are TRBV11-2 and TRBJ1-2; 7 bases are a match to TRBD1. This clonotype was obtained from a woman older than 75 with active COVID-19. The CDR3, as DNA: TGTGCCAGCAGCTTAGATGGGGGACAGAACACTTATGGCTACACCTTC. It is translated as CASSLDGGQNTYGYTF.